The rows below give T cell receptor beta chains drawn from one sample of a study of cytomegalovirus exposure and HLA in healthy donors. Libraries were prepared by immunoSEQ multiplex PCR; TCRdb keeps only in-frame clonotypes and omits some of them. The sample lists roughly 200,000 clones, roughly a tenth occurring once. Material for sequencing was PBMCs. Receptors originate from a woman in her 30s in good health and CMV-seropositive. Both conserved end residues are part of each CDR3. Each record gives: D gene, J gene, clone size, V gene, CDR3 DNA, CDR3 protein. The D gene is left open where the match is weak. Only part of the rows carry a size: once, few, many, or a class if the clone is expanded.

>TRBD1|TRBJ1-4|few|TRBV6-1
TGTGCCAGCAGGGACAGGGGGCGAAATGAAAAACTGTTTTTT
CASRDRGRNEKLFF
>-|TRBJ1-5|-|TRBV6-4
TGTGCCAGCAAGGGGAGAGGGGGTGTTCAGCCCCAGCATTTT
CASKGRGGVQPQHF
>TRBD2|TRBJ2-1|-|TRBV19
TGTGCCAGTAGTATGACTAGCGGCCTGTACAATGAGCAGTTCTTC
CASSMTSGLYNEQFF
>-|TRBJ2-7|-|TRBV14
TGTGCCAGCAGCCGGGCGTTCGAGCAGTACTTC
CASSRAFEQYF
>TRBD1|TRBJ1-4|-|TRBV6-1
TGTGCCAGCAGTGAAGGGACAGGGGGCGGCGAAAAACTGTTTTTT
CASSEGTGGGEKLFF
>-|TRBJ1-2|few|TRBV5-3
TGTGCCAGAAGCTTCGGGAAGTCGGGCGACTATGGCTACACCTTC
CARSFGKSGDYGYTF
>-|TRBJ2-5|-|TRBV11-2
TGTGCCAGCAGCTTAGAAGTCAGGGGGACCCAGTACTTC
CASSLEVRGTQYF
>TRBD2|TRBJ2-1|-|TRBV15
TGTGCCACCAGCAGAGAAAGGTCCGGAGCGGGACCTTCCAGCGAGCAGTTCTTC
CATSRERSGAGPSSEQFF
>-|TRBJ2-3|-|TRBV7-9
TGTGCCAGCAGCTGGACGGACAGTAGCACAGATACGCAGTATTTT
CASSWTDSSTDTQYF
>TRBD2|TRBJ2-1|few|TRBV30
TGTGCCTGGAGTGATAGCGGGAGCCTCTACAATGAGCAGTTCTTC
CAWSDSGSLYNEQFF
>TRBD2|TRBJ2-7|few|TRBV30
TGTGCCTGGAAGCCAGCGGGAGAAATCTACGAGCAGTACTTC
CAWKPAGEIYEQYF
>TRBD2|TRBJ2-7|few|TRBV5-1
TGCGCCAGCAGCTTGGAGGCAGCGGGAGTGGAAAGCGAGCAGTACTTC
CASSLEAAGVESEQYF
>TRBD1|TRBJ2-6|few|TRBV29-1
TGCAGCGTACCGGGACAGGGGGCTGGTGGGGCCAACGTCCTGACTTTC
CSVPGQGAGGANVLTF
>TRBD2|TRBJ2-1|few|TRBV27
TGTGCCAGCAAACCTGTGGCGGATCTAGCGGGCAATGAGCAGTTCTTC
CASKPVADLAGNEQFF
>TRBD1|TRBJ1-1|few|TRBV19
TGTGCCAGTAGTATAGATCACACAGGGGAGGACACTGAAGCTTTCTTT
CASSIDHTGEDTEAFF
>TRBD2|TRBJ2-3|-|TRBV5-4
TGTGCCAGCAGCTTGATGACTAGCGGGTACACAGATACGCAGTATTTT
CASSLMTSGYTDTQYF
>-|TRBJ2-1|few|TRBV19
TGTGCCAGTAGTATGACTCCGGCTCTGAGCTCCTACAATGAGCAGTTCTTC
CASSMTPALSSYNEQFF
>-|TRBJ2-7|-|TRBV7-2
TGTGCCAGCAGTTACCGGGACACCATTTTCTACGAGCAGTACTTC
CASSYRDTIFYEQYF
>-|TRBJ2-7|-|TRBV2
TGTGCCAGCACCCAAGGAGGGGTAGCGAACTACGAGCAGTACTTC
CASTQGGVANYEQYF
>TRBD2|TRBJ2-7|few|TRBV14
TGTGCCAGCAGCCAACTAGCGGGATATCCCACCGAGCAGTACTTC
CASSQLAGYPTEQYF
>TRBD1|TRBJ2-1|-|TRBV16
TGTGCCAGCAGCCAATCCGAGGGGGCGCAGAATGAGCAGTTCTTC
CASSQSEGAQNEQFF
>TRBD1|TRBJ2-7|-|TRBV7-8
TGTGCCAGCAGCCCCCCCGGGACAGGGGTCTACGAGCAGTACTTC
CASSPPGTGVYEQYF
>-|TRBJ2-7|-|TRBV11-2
TGTGCCAGCAGCCCATTAATGGGCGGGATCTACGAGCAGTACTTC
CASSPLMGGIYEQYF
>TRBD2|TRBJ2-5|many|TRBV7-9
TGTGCCAGCAGCGCTACTAGCGGGATAGAGACCCAGTACTTC
CASSATSGIETQYF
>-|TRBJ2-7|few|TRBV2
TGTGCCAGCAGTCTCCGCACACTGGGACTCCAATCCTACGAGCAGTACTTC
CASSLRTLGLQSYEQYF
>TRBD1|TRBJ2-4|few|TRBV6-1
TGTGCCGGCAGGGGACAGGCCAAAAACATTCAGTACTTC
CAGRGQAKNIQYF
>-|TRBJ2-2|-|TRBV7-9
TGTGCCAGCAGCTTAGGTGGGGCGCTACAGGGAACCACCGGGGAGCTGTTTTTT
CASSLGGALQGTTGELFF
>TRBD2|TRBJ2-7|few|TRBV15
TGTGCCACCAGCAGAGCCAGCGGGAGGAGTTCCTACGAGCAGTACTTC
CATSRASGRSSYEQYF
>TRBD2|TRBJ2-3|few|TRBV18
TGTGCCAGCTCACTACGACTAGCACGCACAGATACGCAGTATTTT
CASSLRLARTDTQYF
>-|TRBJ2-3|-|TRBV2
TGTGCCAGCAGTGATGAGGCTGGTTGGATCACAGATACGCAGTATTTT
CASSDEAGWITDTQYF
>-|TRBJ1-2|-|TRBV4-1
TGCGCCAGCAGCCAGGGGCCACAGGGCCCCTACGGCTACACCTTC
CASSQGPQGPYGYTF
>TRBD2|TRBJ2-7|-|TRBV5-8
TGTGCCAGCAGCTTGGGCCAGCCCGGGAGGGGCTACGAGCAGTACTTC
CASSLGQPGRGYEQYF
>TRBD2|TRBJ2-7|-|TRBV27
TGTGCCAGCAGCGCGATAGCGGGAGGCAACGAGCAGTACTTC
CASSAIAGGNEQYF
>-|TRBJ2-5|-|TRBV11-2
TGTGCCAGCAGCCTCCGAGGGGGGGTATACTTC
CASSLRGGVYF
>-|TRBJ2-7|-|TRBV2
TGTGCCAGCAGTGAAGCTACTAGGTGGCAGTACTTC
CASSEATRWQYF
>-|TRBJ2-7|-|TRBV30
TGTGCCTGGACAAAGGGGTACGAGCAGTACTTC
CAWTKGYEQYF
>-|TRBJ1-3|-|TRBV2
TGTGCCAGCAGGGGAGAAATCTTCTCTGGAAACACCATATATTTT
CASRGEIFSGNTIYF
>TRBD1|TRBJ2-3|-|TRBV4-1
TGCGCCAGCAGCCGATCGACAGGGGCAGATACGCAGTATTTT
CASSRSTGADTQYF
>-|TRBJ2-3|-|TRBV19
TGTGCCAGTAGTATAACCGCGGATACGCAGTATTTT
CASSITADTQYF
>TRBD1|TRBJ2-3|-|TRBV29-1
TGCAGCGTTTCTACCGATGGGACAGCGAGCACAGATACGCAGTATTTT
CSVSTDGTASTDTQYF
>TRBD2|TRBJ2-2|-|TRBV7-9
TGTGCCAGCGACCGAGGGCTAGCGGGAGTTACCGGGGAGCTGTTTTTT
CASDRGLAGVTGELFF
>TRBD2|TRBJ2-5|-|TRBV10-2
TGCGCCAGCTCGGGACTAGCGTTTATGGGACAAGAGACCCAGTACTTC
CASSGLAFMGQETQYF
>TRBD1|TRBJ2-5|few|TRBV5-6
TGTGCCAGCAGCTTGGGGACAGGGCAAGAGACCCAGTACTTC
CASSLGTGQETQYF
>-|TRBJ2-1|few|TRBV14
TGTGCCAGCAGCCAAGAGCGGGAACCCCTCAATGAGCAGTTCTTC
CASSQEREPLNEQFF
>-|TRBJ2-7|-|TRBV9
TGTGCCAGCAGCGTAGAGGTCGGAGAGACTTTATACGAGCAGTACTTC
CASSVEVGETLYEQYF
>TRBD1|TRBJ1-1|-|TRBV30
TGTGCCTGGAGGGAGAGACAGGGGCTGAATATAAACACTGAAGCTTTCTTT
CAWRERQGLNINTEAFF
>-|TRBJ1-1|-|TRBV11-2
TGTGCCAGCAGCTTTACCGGGATTGGCACTGAAGCTTTCTTT
CASSFTGIGTEAFF
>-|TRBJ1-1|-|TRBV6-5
TGTGCCAGCAGTTATACGGGAGAAGCTTTCTTT
CASSYTGEAFF
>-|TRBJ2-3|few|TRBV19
TGTGCCAGTAGTCCCCCTTGGCTCCAGGGTAGCGGAGGGGAGGCAGATACGCAGTATTTT
CASSPPWLQGSGGEADTQYF
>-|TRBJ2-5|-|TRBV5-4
TGTGCCAGCAGCGCGGGACAGCCAATTTACCAAGAGACCCAGTACTTC
CASSAGQPIYQETQYF
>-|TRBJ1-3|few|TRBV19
TGTGCCAGTAGTCTCTATTCGACACCCTACTCTGGAAACACCATATATTTT
CASSLYSTPYSGNTIYF
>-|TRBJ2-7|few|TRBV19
TGTGCCGTGGGAGGGGGAGGACGGTTCGAGCAGTACTTC
CAVGGGGRFEQYF
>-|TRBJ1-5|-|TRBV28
TGTGCCAGCAGTTTTTATCGCAATCAGCCCCAGCATTTT
CASSFYRNQPQHF
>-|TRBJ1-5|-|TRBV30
TGTGCCTGGCGACGGGATTTCAATCAGCCCCAGCATTTT
CAWRRDFNQPQHF
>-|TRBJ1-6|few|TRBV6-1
TGTGCCAGCAGGAGACAGTTGGATTCACCCCTCCACTTT
CASRRQLDSPLHF